Listed below are T cell receptor beta chains from one sample, sequenced in a study of cytomegalovirus exposure and HLA in healthy donors. Produced via immunoSEQ multiplex PCR; TCRdb's table is partial and in-frame only. The sample has some 150,000 clones, about 80% seen once. The sample comprised PBMCs. Source of these receptors: a woman in her fifties or sixties in good health and CMV-seropositive. CDR3s include the opening cysteine and the closing phenylalanine or tryptophan. A D gene is named only where the DNA matches it firmly. Size is omitted from some rows. Given values are once, few, many or a class for expanded clones.

v_gene	j_gene	d_gene	abundance	CDR3nt	CDR3aa
TRBV2	TRBJ1-3	.	.	TGTGCCAGCAGTGCCAACGTCAGGGGCTCTGGAAACACCATATATTTT	CASSANVRGSGNTIYF
TRBV4-1	TRBJ2-3	.	.	TGCGCCAGCAGCCAGAGGAGGTGGGAACAGGGTCCAGATACGCAGTATTTT	CASSQRRWEQGPDTQYF
TRBV6-5	TRBJ2-7	.	.	TGTGCCAGCAGTGTCGGGAGCTCCTACGAGCAGTACTTC	CASSVGSSYEQYF
TRBV5-1	TRBJ1-6	.	.	TGCGCCAGCAGCCCTAGGACTACGGGCACTTCACCCCTCCACTTT	CASSPRTTGTSPLHF
TRBV19	TRBJ1-2	.	.	TGTGCCAGTAGTATTTTTTCGGGGGACTATGGCTACACCTTC	CASSIFSGDYGYTF
TRBV5-1	TRBJ2-7	TRBD2	.	TGCGCCAGCAGGGACCCCCGAATCACTAGCGGACACGAGCAGTACTTC	CASRDPRITSGHEQYF
TRBV29-1	TRBJ2-2	.	.	TGCAGCGTTGAAGACACGAACACCGGGGAGCTGTTTTTT	CSVEDTNTGELFF
TRBV6-6	TRBJ1-5	.	.	TGTGCCAGCAGTCCCCAGGGGAATAGCAATCAGCCCCAGCATTTT	CASSPQGNSNQPQHF
TRBV15	TRBJ2-7	.	.	TGTGCCACCAGCGACAATATGGTAGTGGGGCAGTACTTC	CATSDNMVVGQYF
TRBV7-2	TRBJ2-7	.	.	TGTGCCAGCAGCCCCAACAACCCTATAGCGGTCTACGAGCAGTACTTC	CASSPNNPIAVYEQYF
TRBV10-3	TRBJ2-7	.	.	TGTGCCATCAGTCCCAAACTCTACGAGCAGTACTTC	CAISPKLYEQYF
TRBV19	TRBJ2-6	.	few	TGTGCCAGTAGTATAGTGGAAGGGGCAGGGGCCAACGTCCTGACTTTC	CASSIVEGAGANVLTF
TRBV5-6	TRBJ2-1	.	.	TGTGCCAGCAGCTTGGTCGGGGGGCCTAATGAGCAGTTCTTC	CASSLVGGPNEQFF
TRBV30	TRBJ2-2	TRBD2	.	TGTGCCCGCGGGGGCCCGATAGGGAGCGGGGGGCTGTTTTTT	CARGGPIGSGGLFF
TRBV6-1	TRBJ2-7	.	.	TGTGCCAGCAGTGAAGCCGACAGTTTATACGAGCAGTACTTC	CASSEADSLYEQYF
TRBV7-9	TRBJ2-3	TRBD1	.	TGTGCCAGCACAGGACAGGGGTGGACAGATACGCAGTATTTT	CASTGQGWTDTQYF
TRBV29-1	TRBJ2-1	.	.	TGCAGCGTGCGCATGGATGAGCAGTTCTTC	CSVRMDEQFF